These 2 T cell receptor beta chains came from one sample sequenced in a study of blood T cell repertoires in COVID-19. TCRdb's table, derived via immunoSEQ multiplex PCR, lists solely in-frame clones and lacks some. Of 300,000 or so clones listed, 65% to 90% were seen once; the top ten hold about 4.2%. The sequencing sample was made of PBMCs or T cells enriched from blood (not recorded which). These receptors all come from a woman aged 40 to 50 with acute COVID-19.

The rearrangement uses TRBV28 and TRBJ2-3; weak D call: TRBD2 (6 bases). Trimming left V 3 bases short and J 5 bases short, with 9 bases between. The CDR3 runs 13 residues. Germline CDR1 MDHEN, CDR2 SYDVKM. The CDR3 DNA sequence: TGTGCCAGCAGTTTGACTAGGGGAGATACGCAGTATTTT. This sequence encodes CASSLTRGDTQYF.

The V and J genes are TRBV19 and TRBJ1-2, with 9 bases matching TRBD1. Trimming removed 2 bases from V and 8 bases from J; junction bases left unmatched: 9. The CDR3 length is 15 residues. Germline V lookup: CDR1 LNHDA, CDR2 SQIVND (reference sequence). The CDR3 DNA reads as TGTGCCAGTAGTATACCGGGACAGGGACCGGGCGGCTACACCTTC. As protein: CASSIPGQGPGGYTF.